Sequencing of this T cell receptor (beta chain) was carried out in a study of T cell responses to AZD1222 COVID-19 vaccine. The CDR3 covers 15 residues. V lost 5 bases, J lost 0 bases, and 7 bases stayed unmatched. CDR1 and CDR2 from the germline V gene are SGHRS and YFSETQ. The table came from immunoSEQ multiplex PCR; TCRdb's copy has only in-frame clones and leaves some out. The sample records fewer than 130,000 clones, around 94% being singletons. General observations from the study: Repertoires were obtained only post-peak T cell response.

Concerning this clone: The antigen remains unidentified.

The V call is TRBV5-1, the J call TRBJ2-5, with 7 positions matching TRBD2. The clonotype comes from an adult in good health. Here the sequenced sample was peripheral blood, taken on day 0 of AZD1222 vaccination. The DNA of the CDR3 is TGCGCCAGCAGTCGGGGTAGCGGGTACCAAGAGACCCAGTACTTC. Translating gives CASSRGSGYQETQYF.